Listed below are T cell receptor beta chains from one sample, sequenced in a study of response to subunit inactivated influenza vaccine. TCRdb re-derived calls from the RT-PCR reads in MiXCR, one entry per CDR3 protein. The table lists around 480,000 distinct CDR3 sequences, roughly 9.8% of them singletons. The source was PBMCs from blood, collected roughly 46 days after vaccination. The receptors come from a man aged 45 to 65 who received an inactivated influenza vaccine. Each CDR3 is given with its conserved first and last residue. The order of the fields is J gene, clone size, V gene, D gene, CDR3 protein, CDR3 DNA. A D gene is named only where the DNA matches it firmly. Size is stated for part of the rows, as once, few or many counts, or as a class when the clone is expanded.

TRBJ2-7 few TRBV28 NA CASTSIAGDEQYF TGTGCCAGTACCAGTATCGCCGGGGACGAGCAGTACTTC
TRBJ2-3 few TRBV18 TRBD1 CASTGVDTQYF TGTGCCAGCACAGGGGTAGATACGCAGTATTTT
TRBJ2-6 few TRBV28 TRBD2 CAIPSGRALSSGANVLTF TGTGCCATACCTAGCGGGAGGGCCCTAAGCTCTGGGGCCAACGTCCTGACTTTC
TRBJ2-1 NA TRBV18 NA CASSPPEGNEQFF TGTGCCAGCTCACCACCGGAAGGGAATGAGCAGTTCTTC
TRBJ2-1 few TRBV7-2 TRBD2 CASSLAGGRAGGEQFF TGTGCCAGCAGCTTAGCTGGCGGGAGGGCCGGGGGTGAGCAGTTCTTC
TRBJ2-1 many TRBV5-6 TRBD1 CASSLMTGGSYNEQFF TGTGCCAGCAGCTTGATGACAGGGGGTTCCTACAATGAGCAGTTCTTC
TRBJ2-1 many TRBV12-3/TRBV12-4 NA CASSSNDRLSYNEQFF TGTGCCAGCAGTTCCAACGACAGGTTATCCTACAATGAGCAGTTCTTC
TRBJ2-1 few TRBV27 TRBD2 CASSLFGGRPSYNEQFF TGTGCCAGCAGTTTATTCGGCGGGAGGCCCTCCTACAATGAGCAGTTCTTC
TRBJ2-2 few TRBV5-1 TRBD2 CASSPGTSDTGELFF TGCGCCAGCAGCCCCGGGACTAGCGACACCGGGGAGCTGTTTTTT
TRBJ1-3 NA TRBV6-5 TRBD1 CASSYAGGLGNTIYF TGTGCCAGCAGTTACGCAGGGGGCTTGGGAAACACCATATATTTT
TRBJ1-3 many TRBV12-3/TRBV12-4 NA CASSSVVGTIYF TGTGCCAGCAGCAGCGTGGTCGGCACCATATATTTT
TRBJ2-2 NA TRBV12-3/TRBV12-4 NA CASTQYRDATGELFF TGTGCCAGCACCCAATACCGGGACGCCACCGGGGAGCTGTTTTTT
TRBJ2-1 few TRBV3-1 NA CASSQDGRSYNEQFF TGTGCCAGCAGCCAGGACGGCCGTTCCTACAATGAGCAGTTCTTC
TRBJ2-5 many TRBV7-2 NA CASSLARLEGETQYF TGTGCCAGCAGCTTAGCAAGACTAGAAGGAGAGACCCAGTACTTC
TRBJ2-7 NA TRBV27 NA CASSLWGPQYEQYF TGTGCCAGCAGTTTATGGGGACCGCAGTACGAGCAGTACTTC
TRBJ1-2 NA TRBV4-1 TRBD1 CASSQGDRGGYTF TGCGCCAGCAGCCAAGGGGACAGGGGTGGCTACACCTTC
TRBJ2-5 many TRBV5-1 NA CASSPQGGIAGETQYF TGCGCCAGCAGCCCCCAGGGGGGAATAGCGGGAGAGACCCAGTACTTC
TRBJ2-3 NA TRBV28 TRBD1 CASTPWPGQGTPDTQYF TGTGCCAGCACCCCCTGGCCGGGACAGGGGACCCCAGATACGCAGTATTTT
TRBJ2-5 NA TRBV10-3 TRBD1 CAISKGTGKGQETQYF TGTGCCATCAGCAAAGGGACAGGAAAGGGACAAGAGACCCAGTACTTC
TRBJ2-5 few TRBV6-5 NA CASSYSDRRETQYF TGTGCCAGCAGTTACTCGGACAGACGAGAGACCCAGTACTTC
TRBJ2-5 few TRBV6-2/TRBV6-3 NA CASSLFGQETQYF TGTGCCAGCAGTTTATTCGGCCAAGAGACCCAGTACTTC
TRBJ1-5 few TRBV20-1 NA CSAVEGSGPQHF TGCAGTGCCGTAGAGGGGTCCGGGCCCCAGCATTTT
TRBJ2-3 NA TRBV12-3/TRBV12-4 TRBD2 CASSIGASGAITDTQYF TGTGCCAGCTCCATTGGGGCTAGCGGAGCAATCACAGATACGCAGTATTTT
TRBJ1-5 many TRBV20-1 NA CSASSTPSNQPQHF TGCAGTGCTAGCTCCACGCCTAGCAATCAGCCCCAGCATTTT
TRBJ1-6 many TRBV5-1 TRBD1 CASSTRDRGHNSPLHF TGCGCCAGCAGCACCCGGGACAGGGGGCACAATTCACCCCTCCACTTT
TRBJ1-5 few TRBV12-3/TRBV12-4 NA CASSPFDSNQPQHF TGTGCCAGCAGTCCCTTCGATAGCAATCAGCCCCAGCATTTT
TRBJ2-1 few TRBV29-1 NA CSVERGVDEQFF TGCAGCGTTGAGCGAGGGGTCGATGAGCAGTTCTTC
TRBJ2-4 few TRBV12-3/TRBV12-4 NA CASSFGGPNIQYF TGTGCCAGCAGTTTTGGGGGGCCGAACATTCAGTACTTC
TRBJ2-1 many TRBV29-1 NA CSVSWRGLEQFF TGCAGCGTATCGTGGAGGGGGCTGGAGCAGTTCTTC
TRBJ2-1 NA TRBV6-2/TRBV6-3 TRBD2 CASSPWGGLAGLEQFF TGTGCCAGCAGTCCCTGGGGGGGACTAGCGGGACTTGAGCAGTTCTTC
TRBJ2-1 few TRBV5-1 TRBD2 CASSTIAGNWNEHFF TGCGCCAGCAGCACAATAGCGGGAAACTGGAATGAGCATTTCTTC
TRBJ2-7 NA TRBV5-1 NA CASSIALQGDPYEQYF TGCGCCAGCAGCATCGCCCTACAGGGTGACCCCTACGAGCAGTACTTC
TRBJ1-4 few TRBV12-3/TRBV12-4 NA CASSLRVGKLFF TGTGCCAGCAGTTTGAGGGTAGGGAAACTGTTTTTT
TRBJ2-1 few TRBV28 TRBD2 CASSTPGLVVNEQFF TGTGCCAGCAGTACACCGGGACTAGTCGTCAATGAGCAGTTCTTC
TRBJ2-7 NA TRBV19 NA CASRRTALSYEQYF TGTGCCAGTAGAAGGACAGCCCTCTCCTACGAGCAGTACTTC
TRBJ1-1 few TRBV7-8 NA CASSLVGEFTEAFF TGTGCCAGCAGCTTAGTAGGGGAGTTTACTGAAGCTTTCTTT
TRBJ2-3 NA TRBV7-9 NA CASTSVPDTQYF TGTGCCAGCACCAGCGTCCCAGATACGCAGTATTTT